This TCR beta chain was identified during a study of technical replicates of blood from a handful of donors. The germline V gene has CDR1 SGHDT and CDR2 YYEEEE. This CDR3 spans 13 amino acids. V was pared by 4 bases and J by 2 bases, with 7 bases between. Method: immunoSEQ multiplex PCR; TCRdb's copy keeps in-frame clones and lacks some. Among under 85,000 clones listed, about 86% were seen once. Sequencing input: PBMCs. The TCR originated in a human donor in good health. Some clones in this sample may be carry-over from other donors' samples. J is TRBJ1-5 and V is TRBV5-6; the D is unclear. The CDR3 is CASSPEGNQPQHF. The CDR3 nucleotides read TGTGCCAGCAGCCCAGAAGGCAATCAGCCCCAGCATTTT.